This T cell receptor (beta chain) was obtained from a study of CXCR3-negative and CXCR3-positive naive CD8 T cells (dated by TCRdb to the late 2010s). For context, the study as a whole: In total, about 135 million TRB reads were obtained, or roughly 1.5 +/- 0.3 million reads per library. For the TRBV-TRBJ cluster analysis, the naive subsets came from 5 or 6 donors, while the memory cells came from 3 donors. Diversity and physicochemical repertoire analyses covered about a dozen donors pooled from two independent experiments. Overall study outcomes, separate from this receptor: TRB CDR3s from CXCR3-positive naive cells showed higher hydrophobicity (lower Kidera factor 4), lower energy, and higher strength and volume indices than CXCR3-negative naive cells. Both naive subsets had comparably high repertoire diversity, while memory CD8+ T cells had much lower repertoire diversity. Surface CD5, linked to self-reactivity in mice, was comparable between naive subsets; TCR interaction strength was therefore also inferred from TRB CDR3 physicochemical properties. Freshly isolated PBMCs were used for most assays because CXCR3 expression partially decreased after cryopreservation. Naive CXCR3-negative and CXCR3-positive cells from the same donor showed similar TRBV-TRBJ usage, whereas memory cells showed distinct patterns.

Its frequency places this clonotype as medium-sized (0.01 to 0.1%); no count is recorded. This receptor's antigen is unknown. For every CD8+ T cell subset, 300,000 cells were flow-sorted straight into RLT lysis buffer, and each subset was sorted in triplicate. To exclude memory contaminants, naive CD8+ T cells were stringently defined as CD45RO-CCR7+CD27+CD95-. Peripheral blood mononuclear cells were isolated from buffy coats using standard density gradient centrifugation. Naive CXCR3-negative and CXCR3-positive CD8+ T cells were flow-sorted on a FACSAria III. Total RNA was extracted from sorted cells with an RNeasy Mini Kit. Looking up the germline V gene yields CDR1 SGHRS and CDR2 YFSETQ. The CDR3 runs 13 amino acids, cysteine and phenylalanine included. There is no recorded DNA. The data were produced on a NextSeq 550. The Human TCR Profiling Kit (MiLaboratory) was used to make UMI-labeled 5' RACE TRB cDNA libraries. cDNA synthesis used the entire amount of extracted RNA, and PCR amplification then used the entire amount of cDNA produced. Libraries were prepared in parallel with an identical number of PCR cycles. As for the authors' bioinformatics: With a minimum of two reads required per UMI, MIGEC and MiXCR pulled out about 50,000 +/- 10,000 unique UMI-labeled TRB cDNA molecules from each library. Each library averaged 40,000 +/- 10,000 functional in-frame TRB CDR3 nucleotide clonotypes without stop codons. After each sample was downsampled to 5000 UMI-labeled TRB molecules, VDJtools was used to calculate diversity metrics such as normalized Shannon-Wiener and Chao1. Clonotype-size-weighted physicochemical properties of the central five CDR3 residues (interaction energy, strength, volume and Kidera factor 4) were computed in VDJtools. TCRdb reprocessed the reads and assigns one entry to each CDR3 protein sequence, leaving out DNA. The V and J calls come from TCRdb's annotation, not from the publication. The sample table holds 7,000 to 8,000 distinct CDR3 sequences. The ten top clones hold less than 2% of the sample.

This receptor was identified in a human donor in good health. Some clones in this sample may be carry-over from other donors' samples. Specimen: naive CXCR3- CD8+ T cells from blood. Interpreted using the paper, the cell subset or site label stands for: CD45RO-CCR7+CD27+CD95- naive CD8+ T cells lacking CXCR3 (TNR3-). The sequence joins TRBV5-1 to TRBJ2-7. The CDR3 loop reads CASSLGQIYEQYF.